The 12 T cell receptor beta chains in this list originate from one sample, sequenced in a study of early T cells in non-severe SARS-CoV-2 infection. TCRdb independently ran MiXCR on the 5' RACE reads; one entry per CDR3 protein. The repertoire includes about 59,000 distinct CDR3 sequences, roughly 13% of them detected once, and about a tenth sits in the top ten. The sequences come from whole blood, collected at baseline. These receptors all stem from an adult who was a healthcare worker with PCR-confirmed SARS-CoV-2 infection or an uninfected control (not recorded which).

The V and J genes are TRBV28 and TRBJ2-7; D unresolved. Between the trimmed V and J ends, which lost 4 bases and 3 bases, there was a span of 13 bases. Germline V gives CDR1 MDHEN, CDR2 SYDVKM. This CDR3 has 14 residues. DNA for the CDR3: TGTGCCAGCAGTTACTCGGTGACCCTCTACGAGCAGTACTTC. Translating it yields CASSYSVTLYEQYF.

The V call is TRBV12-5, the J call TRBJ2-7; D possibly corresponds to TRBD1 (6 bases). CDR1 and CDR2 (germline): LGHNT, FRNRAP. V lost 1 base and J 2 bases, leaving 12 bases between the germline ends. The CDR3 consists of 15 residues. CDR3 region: CASGLGLGATYEQYF. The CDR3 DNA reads TGTGCTAGTGGTTTGGGTCTGGGGGCTACCTACGAGCAGTACTTC.

The CDR3 here is CSVKPQGPHGYTF. The DNA for the CDR3 is TGCAGCGTCAAACCTCAGGGGCCCCATGGCTACACCTTC. The gene calls are TRBV29-1 and TRBJ1-2; tentative D call: TRBD1 (6 bases). Germline-derived CDR1 and CDR2 are SQVTM and ANQGSEA. The CDR3 extends over 13 amino acids. Trimming shortened V by 6 bases and J by 6 bases, and 17 bases separated the two germline ends.

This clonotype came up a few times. CDR3 sequence (DNA): TGTGCCAGCAGGCCTAGCGGGGGGCCTAACAATGAGCAGTTCTTC. It codes for CASRPSGGPNNEQFF. The rearrangement joins TRBV12-3 or TRBV12-4 to TRBJ2-1; 11 bases agree with TRBD2. V dropped 6 bases and J dropped 5; count of bases not matched to a gene: 6. The CDR3 contains 15 residues.

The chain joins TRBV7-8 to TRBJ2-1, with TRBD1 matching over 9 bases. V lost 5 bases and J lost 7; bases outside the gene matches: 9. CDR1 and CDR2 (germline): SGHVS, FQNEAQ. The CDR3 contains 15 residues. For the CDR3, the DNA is TGTGCCAGCAGCGCCCGTCCCGGGACAGGGAATGAGCAGTTCTTC. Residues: CASSARPGTGNEQFF.

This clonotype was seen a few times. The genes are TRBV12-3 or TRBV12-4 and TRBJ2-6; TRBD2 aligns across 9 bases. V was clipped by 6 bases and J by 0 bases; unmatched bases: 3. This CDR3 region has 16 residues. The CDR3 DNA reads TGTGCCAGCAGGCTAGCGGGGAGCTCTGGGGCCAACGTCCTGACTTTC. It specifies CASRLAGSSGANVLTF.

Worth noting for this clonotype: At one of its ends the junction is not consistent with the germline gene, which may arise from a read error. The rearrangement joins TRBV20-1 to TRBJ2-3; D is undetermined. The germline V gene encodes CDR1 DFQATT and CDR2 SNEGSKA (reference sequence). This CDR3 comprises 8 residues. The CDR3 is CSADESSF. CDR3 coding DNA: TGCAGTGCTGATGAGTCGAGCTTT.

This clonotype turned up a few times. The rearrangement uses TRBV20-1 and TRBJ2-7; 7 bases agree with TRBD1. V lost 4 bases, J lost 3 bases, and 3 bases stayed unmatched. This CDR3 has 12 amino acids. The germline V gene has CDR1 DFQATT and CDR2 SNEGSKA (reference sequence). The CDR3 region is CSAKQGFYEQYF. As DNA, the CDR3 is TGCAGTGCTAAACAGGGGTTCTACGAGCAGTACTTC.

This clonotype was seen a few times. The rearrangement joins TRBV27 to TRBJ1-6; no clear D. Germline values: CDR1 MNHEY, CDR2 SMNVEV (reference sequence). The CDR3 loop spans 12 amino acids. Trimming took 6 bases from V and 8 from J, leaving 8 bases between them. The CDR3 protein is CASRRRDSPLHF. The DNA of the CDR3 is TGTGCCAGCAGGCGGAGGGATTCACCCCTCCACTTT.

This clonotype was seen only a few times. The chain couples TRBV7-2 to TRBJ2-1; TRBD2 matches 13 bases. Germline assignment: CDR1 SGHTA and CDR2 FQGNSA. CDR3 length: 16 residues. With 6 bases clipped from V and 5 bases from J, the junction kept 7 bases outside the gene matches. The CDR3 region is CASSYTGTSGNNEQFF. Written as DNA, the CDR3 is TGTGCCAGCAGTTACACCGGGACTAGCGGGAACAATGAGCAGTTCTTC.

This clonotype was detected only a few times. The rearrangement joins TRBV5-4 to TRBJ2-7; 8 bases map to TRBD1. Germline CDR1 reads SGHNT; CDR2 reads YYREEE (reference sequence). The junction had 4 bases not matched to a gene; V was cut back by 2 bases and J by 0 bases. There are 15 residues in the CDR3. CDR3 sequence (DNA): TGTGCCAGCAGCTTCGACAGGGGTGGCTCCTACGAGCAGTACTTC. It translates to CASSFDRGGSYEQYF.

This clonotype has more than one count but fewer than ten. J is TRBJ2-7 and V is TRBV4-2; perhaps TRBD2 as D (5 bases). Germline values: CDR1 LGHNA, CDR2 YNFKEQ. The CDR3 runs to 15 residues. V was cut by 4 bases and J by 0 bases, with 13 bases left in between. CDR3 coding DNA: TGTGCCAGCAGCCCGGACGGAGGTGGCTCCTACGAGCAGTACTTC. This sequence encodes CASSPDGGGSYEQYF.